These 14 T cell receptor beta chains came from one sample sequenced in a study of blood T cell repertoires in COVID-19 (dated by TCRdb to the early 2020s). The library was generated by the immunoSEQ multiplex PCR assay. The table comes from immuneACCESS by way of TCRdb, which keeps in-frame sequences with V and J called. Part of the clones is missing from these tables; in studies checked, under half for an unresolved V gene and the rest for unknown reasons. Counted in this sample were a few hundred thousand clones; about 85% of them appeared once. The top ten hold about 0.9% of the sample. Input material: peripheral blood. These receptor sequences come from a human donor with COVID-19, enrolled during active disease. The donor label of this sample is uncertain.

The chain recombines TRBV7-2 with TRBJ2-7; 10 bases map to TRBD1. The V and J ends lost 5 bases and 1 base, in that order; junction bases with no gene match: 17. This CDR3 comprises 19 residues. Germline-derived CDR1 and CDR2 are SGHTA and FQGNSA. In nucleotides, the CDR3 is TGTGCCAGCAGCCCCGGACAGGGGGGGGGCGGGAGTAGGTCCTACGAGCAGTACTTC. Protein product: CASSPGQGGGGSRSYEQYF. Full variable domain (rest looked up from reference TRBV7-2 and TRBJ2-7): GAGVSQSPSNKVTEKGKDVELRCDPISGHTALYWYRQSLGQGLEFLIYFQGNSAPDKSGLPSDRFSAERTGGSVSTLTIQRTQQEDSAVYLCASSPGQGGGGSRSYEQYFGPGTRLTVT.

The CDR3 loop reads CASSVLDQEQYF. DNA of the CDR3: TGTGCCAGCAGCGTACTCGATCAGGAGCAGTACTTC. J is TRBJ2-7 and V is TRBV9; D unclear. The CDR3 sequence is 12 residues long. Per the germline V gene, CDR1 is SGDLS and CDR2 is YYNGEE. Between the trimmed V and J ends, which lost 1 base and 7 bases, there was a span of 9 bases.

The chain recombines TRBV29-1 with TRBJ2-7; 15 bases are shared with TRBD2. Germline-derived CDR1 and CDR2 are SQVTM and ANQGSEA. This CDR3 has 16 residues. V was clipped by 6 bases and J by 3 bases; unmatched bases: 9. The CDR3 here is CSVTPGLAGGIYEQYF. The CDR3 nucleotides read TGCAGCGTGACGCCGGGACTAGCGGGAGGAATCTACGAGCAGTACTTC.

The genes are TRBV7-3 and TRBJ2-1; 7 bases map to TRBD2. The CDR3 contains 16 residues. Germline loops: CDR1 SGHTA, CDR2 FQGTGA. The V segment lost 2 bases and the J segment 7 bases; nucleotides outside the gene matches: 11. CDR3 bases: TGTGCCAGCAGCTTAGGTCCCCCGGGACTACTTAATGAGCAGTTCTTC. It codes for CASSLGPPGLLNEQFF.

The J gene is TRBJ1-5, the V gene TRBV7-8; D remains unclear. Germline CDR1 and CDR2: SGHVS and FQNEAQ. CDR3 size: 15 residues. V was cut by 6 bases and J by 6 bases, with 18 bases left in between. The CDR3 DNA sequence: TGTGCCAGCAGTCAATCCCACGGGGAGGGTCAGCCCCAGCATTTT. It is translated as CASSQSHGEGQPQHF.

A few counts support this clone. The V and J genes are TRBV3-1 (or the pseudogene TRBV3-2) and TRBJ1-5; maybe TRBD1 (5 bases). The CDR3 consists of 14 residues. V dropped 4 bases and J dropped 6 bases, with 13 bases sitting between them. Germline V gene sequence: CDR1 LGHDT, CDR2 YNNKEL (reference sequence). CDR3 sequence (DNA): TGTGCCAGCAGCCGGTTTCAGGGTGTTCAGCCCCAGCATTTT. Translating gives CASSRFQGVQPQHF.

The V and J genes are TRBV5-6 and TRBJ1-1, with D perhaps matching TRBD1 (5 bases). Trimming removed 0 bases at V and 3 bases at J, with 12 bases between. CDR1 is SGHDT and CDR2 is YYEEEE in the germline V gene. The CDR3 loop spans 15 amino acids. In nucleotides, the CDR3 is TGTGCCAGCAGCTTGGGTGGGGCGGGGGACACTGAAGCTTTCTTT. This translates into CASSLGGAGDTEAFF.

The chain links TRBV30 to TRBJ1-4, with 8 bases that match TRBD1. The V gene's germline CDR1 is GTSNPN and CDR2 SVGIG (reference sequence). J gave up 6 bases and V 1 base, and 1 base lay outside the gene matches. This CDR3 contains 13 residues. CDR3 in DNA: TGTGCCTGGAGTGGGACAGGGCATGAAAAACTGTTTTTT. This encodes CAWSGTGHEKLFF.

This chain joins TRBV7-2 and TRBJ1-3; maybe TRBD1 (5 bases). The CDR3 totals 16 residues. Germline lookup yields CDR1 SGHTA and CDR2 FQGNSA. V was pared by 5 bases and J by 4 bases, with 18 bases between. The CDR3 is CASSPQPAGEGNTIYF. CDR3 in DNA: TGTGCCAGCAGCCCACAGCCAGCGGGGGAGGGAAACACCATATATTTT. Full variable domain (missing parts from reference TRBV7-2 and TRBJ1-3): GAGVSQSPSNKVTEKGKDVELRCDPISGHTALYWYRQSLGQGLEFLIYFQGNSAPDKSGLPSDRFSAERTGGSVSTLTIQRTQQEDSAVYLCASSPQPAGEGNTIYFGEGSWLTVV.

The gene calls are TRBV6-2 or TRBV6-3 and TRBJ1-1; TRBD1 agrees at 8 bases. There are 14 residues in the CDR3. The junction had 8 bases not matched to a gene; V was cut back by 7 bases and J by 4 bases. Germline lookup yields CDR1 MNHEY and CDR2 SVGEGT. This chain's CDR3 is CASTPADRVTEAFF. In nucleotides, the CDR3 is TGTGCCAGCACCCCCGCGGACAGGGTCACTGAAGCTTTCTTT.

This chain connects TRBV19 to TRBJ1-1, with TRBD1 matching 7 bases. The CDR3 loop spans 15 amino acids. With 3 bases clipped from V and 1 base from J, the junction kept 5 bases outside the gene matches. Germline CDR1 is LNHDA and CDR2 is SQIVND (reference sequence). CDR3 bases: TGTGCCAGTAGTATTGAGACAGGGCAGAACACTGAAGCTTTCTTT. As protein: CASSIETGQNTEAFF.

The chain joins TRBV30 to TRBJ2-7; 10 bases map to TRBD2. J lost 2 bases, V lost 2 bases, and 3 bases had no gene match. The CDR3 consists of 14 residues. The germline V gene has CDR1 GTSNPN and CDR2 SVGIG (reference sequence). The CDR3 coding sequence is TGTGCCTGGAGTCCCGGGACTAGCGCCTACGAGCAGTACTTC. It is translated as CAWSPGTSAYEQYF.

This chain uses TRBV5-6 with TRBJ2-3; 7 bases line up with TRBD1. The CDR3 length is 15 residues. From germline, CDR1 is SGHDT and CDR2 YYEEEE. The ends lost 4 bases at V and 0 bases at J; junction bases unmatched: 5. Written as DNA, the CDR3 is TGTGCCAGCAGCAGCTCCAGGGGGAGCACAGATACGCAGTATTTT. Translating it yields CASSSSRGSTDTQYF.

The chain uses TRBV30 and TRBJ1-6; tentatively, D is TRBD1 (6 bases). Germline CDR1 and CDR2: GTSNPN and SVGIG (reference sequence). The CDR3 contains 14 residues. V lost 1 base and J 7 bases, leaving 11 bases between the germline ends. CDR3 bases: TGTGCCTGGAGTGCGGGGACACAAAATTCACCCCTCCACTTT. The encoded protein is CAWSAGTQNSPLHF.